Included here is one TCR beta chain sequence, with context. This sample was taken from a study of cytomegalovirus exposure and HLA in healthy donors. The PCR was carried out with 60 Vbeta primers and 13 Jbeta primers. The method was immunoSEQ multiplex PCR; TCRdb's version includes in-frame clones alone and lacks a portion of them. The sample holds roughly 180,000 clones, more than 65% seen once. The CDR3 loop spans 16 amino acids. CDR1 and CDR2 (germline): MDHEN, SYDVKM. V lost 10 bases, J lost 6 bases, and 15 bases stayed unmatched. The source of this sequence is a man aged 30 to 45 in good health and CMV-seronegative. Sequencing input: PBMCs. The chain recombines TRBV28 with TRBJ1-2, with 12 bases aligning to TRBD1. The CDR3 nucleotides read TGTGCCACCAAGTGGGACAGGGGGCGCATGGCCCATGGCTACACCTTC. It codes for CATKWDRGRMAHGYTF.